Detailed here is one T cell receptor (beta chain). This record comes from a study of blood T cell repertoires in COVID-19. The overall study: Sources were T cells, B-cell-depleted T cells, or PBMCs; the material itself was cDNA or gDNA.

Some clones are missing from TCRdb's copy, which holds only in-frame ones; the method was immunoSEQ multiplex PCR. The sample includes 60,000 to 75,000 clones, roughly 87% of them seen just once. The CDR3 spans 14 residues. The germline gives CDR1 SGHNT, CDR2 YENEEA. V dropped 5 bases and J dropped 8; count of bases not matched to a gene: 6. Enrolment of Seattle patients took place during active infection, and they were followed longitudinally. Sequences were obtained from peripheral blood. The genes are TRBV11-3 and TRBJ2-1, with 10 nucleotides matching TRBD1. The TCR sequence derives from a woman between 45 and 60 years old with COVID-19, enrolled during active disease. Here the CDR3 reads CASSLGTGEDEQFF. The CDR3 nucleotides read TGTGCCAGCAGCCTCGGGACAGGGGAGGATGAGCAGTTCTTC.